The present TCR beta chain was sequenced within a study of blood T cell repertoires in COVID-19. Sequenced by immunoSEQ multiplex PCR; TCRdb stores in-frame clones only, minus some. The sample includes fewer than 250,000 clones, around 84% of them seen just once. The V segment lost 2 bases and the J segment 3 bases; nucleotides outside the gene matches: 0. The CDR3 contains 13 residues. Germline CDR1 WNHNN, CDR2 SYGVQD (reference sequence). This chain joins TRBV10-1 and TRBJ1-2, with TRBD1 matching over 7 bases. This sequence originates from a man in his sixties with acute or convalescent COVID-19. Sequenced: peripheral blood. CDR3 nucleotide sequence: TGCGCCAGCAGTGAGGACAGGGACTATGGCTACACCTTC. The encoded protein is CASSEDRDYGYTF.